The rows below give T cell receptor beta chains drawn from one sample of a study of blood T cell repertoires in COVID-19. Generated by immunoSEQ multiplex PCR, the TCRdb table keeps only in-frame clones and is missing some. The profile shows approximately 400,000 clones, approximately 87% of them singletons. The specimen sequenced was PBMCs or T cells enriched from blood (not recorded which). These receptors all stem from a man aged 25-40 years who had recovered from COVID-19. Each CDR3 is given with its conserved first and last residue. D genes are given only for firm matches. Clone size is not always given. Where it is, it says once, few, many or a class for expanded clones.

D	V	size	J	CDR3
-	TRBV6-1	-	TRBJ1-2	CASSEAREISNYGYTF
-	TRBV5-1	-	TRBJ2-7	CASSSGDSSYEQYF
-	TRBV7-8	-	TRBJ1-5	CASSLMGAYSNQPQHF
-	TRBV29-1	-	TRBJ1-1	CSVEHRWKNTEAFF
-	TRBV5-1	-	TRBJ2-2	CASSLEDTNTGELFF
TRBD1	TRBV6-5	-	TRBJ1-1	CASSYWQGGTEAFF
-	TRBV30	-	TRBJ1-2	CAWSIDEGGYGYTF
TRBD1	TRBV12-3/TRBV12-4	-	TRBJ1-2	CASSSWDSYGYTF
-	TRBV6-5	once	TRBJ1-6	CASSYSRVDSPLHF
TRBD1	TRBV6-1	-	TRBJ1-2	CASSEYVQDRNYGYTF
TRBD2	TRBV10-2	-	TRBJ2-1	CASRNGGGVNNEQFF
TRBD1	TRBV14	-	TRBJ1-1	CASSQRRQGAGSTEAFF
-	TRBV11-2	-	TRBJ1-2	CASSLWSEDGYTF
-	TRBV6-1	-	TRBJ2-7	CASSERLTGNAYEQYF
TRBD1	TRBV5-1	-	TRBJ1-3	CASSLEGDSSGNTIYF
-	TRBV30	-	TRBJ1-1	CAWTTRGSLNTEAFF
TRBD1	TRBV29-1	-	TRBJ2-7	CSVEGTGAYEQYF
-	TRBV28	-	TRBJ1-2	CAVRGDVYGYTF
-	TRBV5-4	-	TRBJ2-3	CASSSSSTTSTDTQYF
-	TRBV10-3	-	TRBJ1-2	CAISEDTRQINYGYTF
TRBD1	TRBV5-1	-	TRBJ1-5	CASSPSGRGNQPQHF
TRBD2	TRBV11-2	-	TRBJ2-1	CASSLVGGLARNEQFF
TRBD1	TRBV19	-	TRBJ2-1	CASSRGPYNEQFF
TRBD1	TRBV7-2	-	TRBJ1-5	CASREGQVLHQPQHF
TRBD2	TRBV6-5	-	TRBJ2-1	CASARGGAINEQFF
-	TRBV7-8	few	TRBJ1-3	CASSLPSRQVSGNTIYF
TRBD1	TRBV5-5	few	TRBJ1-1	CASSSGPGQVNTEAFF
TRBD1	TRBV3-1/TRBV3-2	-	TRBJ1-6	CASRSDRGNSPLHF
-	TRBV19	-	TRBJ1-1	CASQSQGLNTEAFF
TRBD1	TRBV7-2	-	TRBJ2-1	CASSPAGTGAYNEQFF
TRBD1	TRBV10-3	-	TRBJ2-3	CATGGQGSTDTQYF
TRBD2	TRBV18	-	TRBJ2-1	CASSPIAGGPVDEQFF
-	TRBV4-1	-	TRBJ1-1	CASSQKFAGGTEAFF
-	TRBV27	once	TRBJ2-2	CASRTPGERTGELFF
TRBD1	TRBV19	-	TRBJ1-2	CASSVGTGVYGYTF
-	TRBV6-5	-	TRBJ1-5	CASIEGTLNQPQHF
-	TRBV13	-	TRBJ2-1	CASSRLPGNEQFF
-	TRBV7-7	-	TRBJ1-5	CASSLGRQGREPQHF
-	TRBV11-2	-	TRBJ2-7	CASSLAESSYEQYF
TRBD1	TRBV9	-	TRBJ2-5	CASSAWGDRSGTQYF
-	TRBV19	once	TRBJ2-5	CASSRVLYQETQYF
TRBD1	TRBV7-2	-	TRBJ2-1	CASSLVKTGTGTEQFF
-	TRBV6-2/TRBV6-3	-	TRBJ2-7	CASSWLDGVLEEQYF
-	TRBV7-9	once	TRBJ1-2	CASSFPPDGHFNGYTF
-	TRBV7-2	-	TRBJ1-2	CASSQVSGYTF
-	TRBV3-1/TRBV3-2	-	TRBJ1-5	CASSQESGSGQPQHF
TRBD1	TRBV5-4	-	TRBJ1-5	CASSSDRGHGQPQHF
-	TRBV5-1	-	TRBJ1-2	CASSLDDSTGPLYGYTF
-	TRBV10-3	-	TRBJ2-3	CAISGLVKRSTSTDTQYF
-	TRBV28	-	TRBJ1-2	CASLQGINGYTF
TRBD1	TRBV12-3/TRBV12-4	-	TRBJ2-7	CASTWTGTYEQYF
TRBD1	TRBV4-1	few	TRBJ2-3	CASSPLVQGVSDTQYF
-	TRBV5-5	-	TRBJ1-6	CASSQWAPQSPLHF
-	TRBV2	-	TRBJ1-2	CASSEGVRGYTF
-	TRBV7-2	-	TRBJ1-1	CASSLRLQGNTEAFF
-	TRBV14	-	TRBJ2-5	CASSQTVQETQYF
-	TRBV29-1	-	TRBJ1-3	CSVERDNENTIYF
TRBD2	TRBV2	-	TRBJ2-1	CASRGRAYNEQFF
-	TRBV6-5	-	TRBJ1-3	CASYGQPGNTIYF